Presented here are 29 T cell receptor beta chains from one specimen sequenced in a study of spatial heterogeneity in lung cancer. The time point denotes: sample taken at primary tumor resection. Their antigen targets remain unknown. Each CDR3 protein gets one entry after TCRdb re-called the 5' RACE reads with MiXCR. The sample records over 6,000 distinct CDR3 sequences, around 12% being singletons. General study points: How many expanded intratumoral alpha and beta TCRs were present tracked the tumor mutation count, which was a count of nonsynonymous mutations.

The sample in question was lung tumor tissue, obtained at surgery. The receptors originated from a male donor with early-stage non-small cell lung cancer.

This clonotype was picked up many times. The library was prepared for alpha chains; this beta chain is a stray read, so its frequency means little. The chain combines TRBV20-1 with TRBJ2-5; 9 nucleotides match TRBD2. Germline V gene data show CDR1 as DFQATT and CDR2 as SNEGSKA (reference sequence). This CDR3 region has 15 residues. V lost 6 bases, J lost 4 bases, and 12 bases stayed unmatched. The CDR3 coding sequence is TGCAGTGCCCGTCAGCCGGGACTAGCCCTAGAGACCCAGTACTTC. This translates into CSARQPGLALETQYF.

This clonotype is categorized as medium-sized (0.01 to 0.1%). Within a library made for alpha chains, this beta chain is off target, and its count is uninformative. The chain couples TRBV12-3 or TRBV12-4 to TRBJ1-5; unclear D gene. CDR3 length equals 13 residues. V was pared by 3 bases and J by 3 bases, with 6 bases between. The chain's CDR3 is CASSLGLNQPQHF. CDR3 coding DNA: TGTGCCAGCAGTTTGGGCCTCAATCAGCCCCAGCATTTT.

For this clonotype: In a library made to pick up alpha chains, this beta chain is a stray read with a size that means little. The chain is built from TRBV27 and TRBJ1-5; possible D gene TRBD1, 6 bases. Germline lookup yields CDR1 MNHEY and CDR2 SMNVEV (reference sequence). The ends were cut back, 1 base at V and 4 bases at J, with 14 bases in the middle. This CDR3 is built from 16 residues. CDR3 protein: CASSLFGDQGNQPQHF. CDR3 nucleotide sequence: TGTGCCAGCAGTTTATTTGGGGACCAGGGGAATCAGCCCCAGCATTTT.

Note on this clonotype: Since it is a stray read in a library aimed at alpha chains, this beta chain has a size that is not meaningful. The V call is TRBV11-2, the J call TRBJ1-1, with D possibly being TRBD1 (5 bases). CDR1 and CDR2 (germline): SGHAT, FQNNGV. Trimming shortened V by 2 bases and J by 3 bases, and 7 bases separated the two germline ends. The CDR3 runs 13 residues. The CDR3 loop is CASSLTQDTEAFF. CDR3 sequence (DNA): TGTGCCAGCAGCTTAACACAGGACACTGAAGCTTTCTTT.

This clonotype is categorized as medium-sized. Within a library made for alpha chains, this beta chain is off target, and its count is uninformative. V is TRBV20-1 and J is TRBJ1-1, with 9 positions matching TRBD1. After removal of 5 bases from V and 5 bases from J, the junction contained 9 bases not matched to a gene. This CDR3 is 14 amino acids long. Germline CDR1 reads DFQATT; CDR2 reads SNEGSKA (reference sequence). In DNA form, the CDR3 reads TGCAGTGCTCCCGTTACGGGACAGGGAACTGAAGCTTTCTTT. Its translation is CSAPVTGQGTEAFF.

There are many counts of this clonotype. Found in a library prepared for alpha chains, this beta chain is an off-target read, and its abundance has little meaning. In DNA form, the CDR3 reads TGCAGTGCGGAGGGGATTAACACCGGGGAGCTGTTTTTT. Its translation: CSAEGINTGELFF. This chain joins TRBV20-1 and TRBJ2-2, with D possibly being TRBD2 (6 bases). Per germline, CDR1 DFQATT and CDR2 SNEGSKA (reference sequence). The V end lost 6 bases, the J end lost 2 bases, and 10 bases lay between the germline ends. This CDR3 region has 13 residues.

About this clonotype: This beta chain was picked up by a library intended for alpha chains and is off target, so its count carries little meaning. CDR3 amino acids: CASSQRSLYGYTF. The CDR3 DNA reads as TGTGCCAGCAGCCAGCGCAGCTTGTATGGCTACACCTTC. The chain has TRBV3-1 and TRBJ1-2, with D uncertain. The CDR3 length is 13 residues. Germline values: CDR1 LGHDT, CDR2 YNNKEL (reference sequence). With 3 bases removed from V and 5 bases from J, the gap between germline ends came to 10 bases.

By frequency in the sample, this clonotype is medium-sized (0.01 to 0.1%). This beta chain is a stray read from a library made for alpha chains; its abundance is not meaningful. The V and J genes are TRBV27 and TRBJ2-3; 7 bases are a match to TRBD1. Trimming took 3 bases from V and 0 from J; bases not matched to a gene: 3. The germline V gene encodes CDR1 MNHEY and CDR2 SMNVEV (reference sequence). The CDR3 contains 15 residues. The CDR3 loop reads CASSLGQTSTDTQYF. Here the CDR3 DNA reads TGTGCCAGCAGTTTGGGACAGACTAGCACAGATACGCAGTATTTT.

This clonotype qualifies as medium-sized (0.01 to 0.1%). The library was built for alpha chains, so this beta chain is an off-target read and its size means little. Written as DNA, the CDR3 is TGTGCCAGCAGCGAGGGGACAGGGGCGAACACTGAAGCTTTCTTT. As protein: CASSEGTGANTEAFF. V is TRBV9 and J is TRBJ1-1, with 10 bases fitting TRBD1. Germline CDR1 reads SGDLS; CDR2 reads YYNGEE. V shed 3 bases and J 1 base; nucleotides not matched to a gene: 3. The CDR3 is 15 residues long.

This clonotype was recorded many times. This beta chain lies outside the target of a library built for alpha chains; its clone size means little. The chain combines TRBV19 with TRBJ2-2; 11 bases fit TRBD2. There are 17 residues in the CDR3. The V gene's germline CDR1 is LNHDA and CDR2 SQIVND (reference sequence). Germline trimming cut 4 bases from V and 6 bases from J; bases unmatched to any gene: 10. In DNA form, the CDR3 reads TGTGCCAGTAGTACGGGGCTAGCGGGGGGCTCCCCCGGGGAGCTGTTTTTT. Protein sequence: CASSTGLAGGSPGELFF.

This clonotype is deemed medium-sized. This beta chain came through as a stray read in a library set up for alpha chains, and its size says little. The CDR3 here is CASSSGTRGSDTQYF. CDR3 nucleotide sequence: TGTGCCAGCAGCTCCGGGACTAGGGGGTCGGATACGCAGTATTTT. The V gene is TRBV11-2, the J gene TRBJ2-3; 8 nucleotides line up with TRBD2. The CDR3 spans 15 residues. Germline-derived CDR1 and CDR2 are SGHAT and FQNNGV. The trim removed 4 bases at V and 6 bases at J, leaving 9 bases unmatched.

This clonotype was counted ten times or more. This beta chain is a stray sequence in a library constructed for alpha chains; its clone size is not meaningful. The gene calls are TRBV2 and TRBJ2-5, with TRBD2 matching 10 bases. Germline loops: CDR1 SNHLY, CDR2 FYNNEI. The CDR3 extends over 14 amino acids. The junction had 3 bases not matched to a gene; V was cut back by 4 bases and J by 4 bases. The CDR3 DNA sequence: TGTGCCAGCAGTGTTAGGACTAGCGGAGAGACCCAGTACTTC. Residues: CASSVRTSGETQYF.

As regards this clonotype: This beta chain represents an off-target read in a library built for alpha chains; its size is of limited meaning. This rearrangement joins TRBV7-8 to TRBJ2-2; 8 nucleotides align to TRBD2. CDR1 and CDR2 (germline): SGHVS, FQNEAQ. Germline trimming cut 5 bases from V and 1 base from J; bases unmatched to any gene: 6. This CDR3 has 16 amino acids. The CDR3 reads CASSRAAGGNTGELFF. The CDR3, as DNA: TGTGCCAGCAGCCGAGCGGCGGGGGGGAACACCGGGGAGCTGTTTTTT.

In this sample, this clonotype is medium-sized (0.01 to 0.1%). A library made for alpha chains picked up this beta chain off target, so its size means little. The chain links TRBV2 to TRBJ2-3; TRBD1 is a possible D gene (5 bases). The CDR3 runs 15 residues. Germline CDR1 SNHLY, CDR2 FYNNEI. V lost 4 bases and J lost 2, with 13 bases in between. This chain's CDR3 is CASSGYSGATDTQYF. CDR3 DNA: TGTGCCAGCAGTGGCTACAGTGGGGCCACAGATACGCAGTATTTT.

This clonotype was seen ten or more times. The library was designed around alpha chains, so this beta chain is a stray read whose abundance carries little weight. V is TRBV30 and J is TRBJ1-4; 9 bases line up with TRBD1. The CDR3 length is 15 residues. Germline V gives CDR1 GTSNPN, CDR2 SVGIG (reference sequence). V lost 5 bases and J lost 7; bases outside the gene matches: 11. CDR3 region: CAWVPGTGFSEKLFF. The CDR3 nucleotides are TGTGCCTGGGTACCCGGGACAGGGTTTAGTGAAAAACTGTTTTTT.

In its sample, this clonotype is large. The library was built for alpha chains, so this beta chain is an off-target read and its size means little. The chain's CDR3 is CASSLRGSQVVAYGYTF. In DNA, the CDR3 is TGTGCCAGCAGTCTCAGGGGAAGCCAAGTAGTAGCCTATGGCTACACCTTC. The rearrangement joins TRBV6-5 to TRBJ1-2, with D perhaps TRBD1 (6 bases). Germline V gives CDR1 MNHEY, CDR2 SVGAGI. There are 17 residues in the CDR3. V lost 5 bases and J 4 bases, leaving 23 bases between the germline ends.

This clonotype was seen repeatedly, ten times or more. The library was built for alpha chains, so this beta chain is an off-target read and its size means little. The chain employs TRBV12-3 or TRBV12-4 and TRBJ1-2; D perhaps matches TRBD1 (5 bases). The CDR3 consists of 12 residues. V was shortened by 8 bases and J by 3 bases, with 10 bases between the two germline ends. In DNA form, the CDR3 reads TGTGCCAGCGGGGCGGCCTACTATGGCTACACCTTC. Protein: CASGAAYYGYTF.

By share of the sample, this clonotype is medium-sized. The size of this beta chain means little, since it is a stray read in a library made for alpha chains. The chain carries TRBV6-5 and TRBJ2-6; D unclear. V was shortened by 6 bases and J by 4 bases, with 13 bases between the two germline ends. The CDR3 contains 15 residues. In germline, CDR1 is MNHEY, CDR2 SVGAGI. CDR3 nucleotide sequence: TGTGCCAGCAGCATCTCGAGGACCGGGGCCAACGTCCTGACTTTC. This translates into CASSISRTGANVLTF.

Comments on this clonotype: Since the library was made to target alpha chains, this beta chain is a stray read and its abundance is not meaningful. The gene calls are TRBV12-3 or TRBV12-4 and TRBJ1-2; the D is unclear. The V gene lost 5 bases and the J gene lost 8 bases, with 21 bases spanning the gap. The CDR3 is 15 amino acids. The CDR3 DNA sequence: TGTGCCAGCAGTCCATCCCTGGGTCCCGCGGGAGGCTACACCTTC. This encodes CASSPSLGPAGGYTF.

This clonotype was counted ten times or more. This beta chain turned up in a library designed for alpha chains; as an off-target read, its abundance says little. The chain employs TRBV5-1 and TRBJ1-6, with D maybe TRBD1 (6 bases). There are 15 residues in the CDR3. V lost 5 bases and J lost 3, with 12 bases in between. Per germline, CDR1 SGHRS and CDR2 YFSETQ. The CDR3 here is CASRRGHDYNSPLHF. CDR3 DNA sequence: TGCGCCAGCAGGAGGGGACACGACTATAATTCACCCCTCCACTTT.

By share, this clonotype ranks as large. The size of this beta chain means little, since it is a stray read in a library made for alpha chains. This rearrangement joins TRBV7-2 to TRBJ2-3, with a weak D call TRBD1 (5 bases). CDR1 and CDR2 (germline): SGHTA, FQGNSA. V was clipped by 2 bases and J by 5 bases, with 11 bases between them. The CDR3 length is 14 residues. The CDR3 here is CASSLQGVEDTQYF. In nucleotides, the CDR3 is TGTGCCAGCAGCTTACAGGGCGTCGAAGATACGCAGTATTTT.

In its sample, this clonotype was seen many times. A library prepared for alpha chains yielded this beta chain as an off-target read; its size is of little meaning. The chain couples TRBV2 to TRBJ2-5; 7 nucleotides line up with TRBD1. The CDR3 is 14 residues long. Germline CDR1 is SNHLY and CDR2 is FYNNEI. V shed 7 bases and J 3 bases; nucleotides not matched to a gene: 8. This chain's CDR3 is CASNGGTGEETQYF. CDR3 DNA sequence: TGTGCCAGCAATGGGGGAACAGGGGAAGAGACCCAGTACTTC.

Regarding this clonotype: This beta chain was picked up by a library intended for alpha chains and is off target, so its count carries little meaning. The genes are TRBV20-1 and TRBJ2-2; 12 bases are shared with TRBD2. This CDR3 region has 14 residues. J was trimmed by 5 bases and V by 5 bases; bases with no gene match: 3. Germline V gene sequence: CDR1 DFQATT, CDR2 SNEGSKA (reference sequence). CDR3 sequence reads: CSALTSGRTGELFF. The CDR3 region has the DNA TGCAGTGCTTTGACTAGCGGGAGAACCGGGGAGCTGTTTTTT.

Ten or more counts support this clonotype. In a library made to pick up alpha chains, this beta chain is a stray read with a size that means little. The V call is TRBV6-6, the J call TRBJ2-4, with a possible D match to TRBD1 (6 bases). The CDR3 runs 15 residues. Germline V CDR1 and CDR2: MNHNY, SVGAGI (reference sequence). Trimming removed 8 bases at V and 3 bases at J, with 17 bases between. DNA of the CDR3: TGTGCCAGCGGCAACAGGGCCCATGGCAAAAACATTCAGTACTTC. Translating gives CASGNRAHGKNIQYF.

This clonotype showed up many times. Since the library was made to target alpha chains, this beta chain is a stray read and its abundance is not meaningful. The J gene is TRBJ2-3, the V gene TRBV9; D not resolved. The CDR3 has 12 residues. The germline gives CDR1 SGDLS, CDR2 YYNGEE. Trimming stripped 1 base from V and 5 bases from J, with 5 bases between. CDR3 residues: CASSVTGDTQYF. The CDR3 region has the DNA TGTGCCAGCAGCGTAACCGGAGATACGCAGTATTTT.

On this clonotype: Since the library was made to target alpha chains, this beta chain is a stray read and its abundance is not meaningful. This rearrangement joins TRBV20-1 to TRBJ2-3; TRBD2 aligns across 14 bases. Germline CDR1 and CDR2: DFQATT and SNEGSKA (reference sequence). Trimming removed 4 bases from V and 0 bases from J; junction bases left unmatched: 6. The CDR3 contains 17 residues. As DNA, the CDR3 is TGCAGTGCTACCGGACTAGCGGGAGGCCTAAGCACAGATACGCAGTATTTT. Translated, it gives CSATGLAGGLSTDTQYF.

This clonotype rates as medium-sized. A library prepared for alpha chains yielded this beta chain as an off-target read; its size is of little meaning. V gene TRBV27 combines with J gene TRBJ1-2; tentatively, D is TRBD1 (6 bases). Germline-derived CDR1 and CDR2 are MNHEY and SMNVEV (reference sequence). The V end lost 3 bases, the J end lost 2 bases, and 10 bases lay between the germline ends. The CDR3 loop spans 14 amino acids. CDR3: CASSFTGSNYGYTF. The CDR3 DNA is TGTGCCAGCAGTTTCACAGGGTCCAACTATGGCTACACCTTC.

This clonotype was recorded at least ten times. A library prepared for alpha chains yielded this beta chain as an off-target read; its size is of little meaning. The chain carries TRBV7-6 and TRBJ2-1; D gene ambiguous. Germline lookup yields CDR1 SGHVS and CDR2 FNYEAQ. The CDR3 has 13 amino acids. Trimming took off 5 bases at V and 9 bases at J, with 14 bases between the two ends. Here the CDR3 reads CASSPVHGVEQFF. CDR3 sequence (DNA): TGTGCCAGCAGCCCCGTACATGGGGTTGAGCAGTTCTTC.

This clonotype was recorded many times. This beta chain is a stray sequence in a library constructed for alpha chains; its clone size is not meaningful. Written as DNA, the CDR3 is TGCGCCAGCAGCTTGGGGGGAGCAGACAATGAGCAGTTCTTC. Protein: CASSLGGADNEQFF. The chain is built from TRBV5-1 and TRBJ2-1; the D gene is possibly TRBD2 (5 bases). The germline gives CDR1 SGHRS, CDR2 YFSETQ. The V end was cut by 0 bases, the J end by 5 bases, with 9 bases between. CDR3 length equals 14 residues.